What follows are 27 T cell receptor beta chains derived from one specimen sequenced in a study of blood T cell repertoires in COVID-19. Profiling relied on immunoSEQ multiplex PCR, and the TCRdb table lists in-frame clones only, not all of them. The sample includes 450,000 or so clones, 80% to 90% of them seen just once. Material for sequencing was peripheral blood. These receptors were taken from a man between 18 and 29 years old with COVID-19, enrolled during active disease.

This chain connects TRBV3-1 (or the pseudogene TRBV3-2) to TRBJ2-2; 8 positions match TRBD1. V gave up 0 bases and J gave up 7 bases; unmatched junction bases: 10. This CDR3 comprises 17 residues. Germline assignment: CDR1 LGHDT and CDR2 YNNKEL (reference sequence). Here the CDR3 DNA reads TGTGCCAGCAGCCAAGACAGCCGGACAGGGTTAGGCGGGGAGCTGTTTTTT. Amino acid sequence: CASSQDSRTGLGGELFF.

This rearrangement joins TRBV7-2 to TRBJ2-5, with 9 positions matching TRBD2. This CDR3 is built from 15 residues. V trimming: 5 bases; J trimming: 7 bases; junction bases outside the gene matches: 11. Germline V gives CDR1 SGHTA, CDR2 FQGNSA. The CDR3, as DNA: TGTGCCAGCAGCGTAACTAGCGGGTGGGGGGCGACCCAGTACTTC. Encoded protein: CASSVTSGWGATQYF.

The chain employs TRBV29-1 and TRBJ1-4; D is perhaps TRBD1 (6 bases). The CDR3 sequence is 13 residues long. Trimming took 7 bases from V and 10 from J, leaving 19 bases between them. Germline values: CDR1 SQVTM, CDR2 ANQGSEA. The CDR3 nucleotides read TGCAGCGCTATGGACAGAGTAGAGGTAAAACTGTTTTTT. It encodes CSAMDRVEVKLFF.

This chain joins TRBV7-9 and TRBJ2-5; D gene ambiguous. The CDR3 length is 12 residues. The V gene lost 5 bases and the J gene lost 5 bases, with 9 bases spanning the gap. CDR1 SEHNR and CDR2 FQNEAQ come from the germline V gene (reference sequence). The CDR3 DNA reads TGTGCCAGCAGCCCTAGAAGGGAGACCCAGTACTTC. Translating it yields CASSPRRETQYF.

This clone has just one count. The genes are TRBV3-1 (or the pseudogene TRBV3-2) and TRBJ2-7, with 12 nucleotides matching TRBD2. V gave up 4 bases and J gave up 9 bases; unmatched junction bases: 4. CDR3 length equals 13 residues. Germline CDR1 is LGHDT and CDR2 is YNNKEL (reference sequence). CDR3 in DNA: TGTGCCAGCAGCCCGACGGGACTAGCGGGGCAGTACTTC. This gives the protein CASSPTGLAGQYF.

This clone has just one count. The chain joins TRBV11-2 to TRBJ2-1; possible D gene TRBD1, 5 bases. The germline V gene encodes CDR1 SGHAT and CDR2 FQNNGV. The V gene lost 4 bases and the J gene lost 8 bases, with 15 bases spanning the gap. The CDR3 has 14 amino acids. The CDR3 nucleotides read TGTGCCAGCAGCTCGGTAGGGGTGTCCGATGAGCAGTTCTTC. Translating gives CASSSVGVSDEQFF.

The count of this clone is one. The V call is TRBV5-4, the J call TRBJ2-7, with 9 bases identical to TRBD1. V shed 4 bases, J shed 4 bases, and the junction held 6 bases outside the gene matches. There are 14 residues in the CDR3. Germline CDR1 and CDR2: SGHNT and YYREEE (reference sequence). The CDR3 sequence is CASSITGGLYEQYF. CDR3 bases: TGTGCCAGCAGCATAACAGGGGGCCTTTACGAGCAGTACTTC.

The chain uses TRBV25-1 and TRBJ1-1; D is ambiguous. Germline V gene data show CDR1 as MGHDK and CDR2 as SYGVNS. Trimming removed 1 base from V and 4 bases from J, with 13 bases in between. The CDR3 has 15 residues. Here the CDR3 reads CASSESEGRGTEAFF. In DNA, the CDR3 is TGTGCCAGCAGTGAATCGGAGGGTCGGGGCACTGAAGCTTTCTTT.

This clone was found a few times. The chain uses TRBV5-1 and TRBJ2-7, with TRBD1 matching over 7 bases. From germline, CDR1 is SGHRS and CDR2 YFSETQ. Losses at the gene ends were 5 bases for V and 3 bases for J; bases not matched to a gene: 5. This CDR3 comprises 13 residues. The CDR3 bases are TGCGCCAGCAGTCGGGACAGAAACTACGAGCAGTACTTC. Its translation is CASSRDRNYEQYF.

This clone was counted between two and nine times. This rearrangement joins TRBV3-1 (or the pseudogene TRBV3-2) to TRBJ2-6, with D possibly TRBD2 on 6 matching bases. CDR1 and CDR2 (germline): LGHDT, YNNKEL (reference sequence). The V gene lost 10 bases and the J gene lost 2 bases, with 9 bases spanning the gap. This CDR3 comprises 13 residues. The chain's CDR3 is CATREPGANVLTF. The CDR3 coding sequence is TGTGCCACCCGGGAGCCTGGGGCCAACGTCCTGACTTTC.

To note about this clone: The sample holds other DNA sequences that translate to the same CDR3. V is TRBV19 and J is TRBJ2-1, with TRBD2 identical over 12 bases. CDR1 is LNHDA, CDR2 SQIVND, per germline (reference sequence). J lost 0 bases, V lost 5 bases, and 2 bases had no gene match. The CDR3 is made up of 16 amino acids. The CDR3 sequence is CASSPTSGGSYNEQFF. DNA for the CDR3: TGTGCCAGTAGTCCGACTAGCGGGGGCTCCTACAATGAGCAGTTCTTC.

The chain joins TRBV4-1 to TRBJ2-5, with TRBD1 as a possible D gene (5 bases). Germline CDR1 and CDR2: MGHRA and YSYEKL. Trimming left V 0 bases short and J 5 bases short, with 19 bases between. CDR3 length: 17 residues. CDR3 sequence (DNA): TGCGCCAGCAGCCAAGATGGTAGGGGCCACCGGTGGGAGACCCAGTACTTC. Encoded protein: CASSQDGRGHRWETQYF.

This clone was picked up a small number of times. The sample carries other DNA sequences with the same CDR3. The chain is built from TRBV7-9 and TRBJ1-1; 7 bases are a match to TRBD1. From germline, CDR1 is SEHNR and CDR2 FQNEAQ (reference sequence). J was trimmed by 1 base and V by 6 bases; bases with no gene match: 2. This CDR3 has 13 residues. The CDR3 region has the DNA TGTGCCAGCAGAAGGACAGGGAACACTGAAGCTTTCTTT. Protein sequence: CASRRTGNTEAFF.

Written as DNA, the CDR3 is TGTGCCAGCCTCCCTAAGGCGGAGGTATACAATGAGCAGTTCTTC. Translated: CASLPKAEVYNEQFF. The V call is TRBV7-6, the J call TRBJ2-1; possibly TRBD2 for D (5 bases). The CDR3 contains 15 residues. Trimming removed 8 bases from V and 4 bases from J, with 18 bases in between. Germline V gives CDR1 SGHVS, CDR2 FNYEAQ. Complete variable domain (other parts from reference TRBV7-6 and TRBJ2-1): GAGVSQSPRYKVTKRGQDVALRCDPISGHVSLYWYRQALGQGPEFLTYFNYEAQQDKSGLPNDRFSAERPEGSISTLTIQRTEQRDSAMYRCASLPKAEVYNEQFFGPGTRLTVL.

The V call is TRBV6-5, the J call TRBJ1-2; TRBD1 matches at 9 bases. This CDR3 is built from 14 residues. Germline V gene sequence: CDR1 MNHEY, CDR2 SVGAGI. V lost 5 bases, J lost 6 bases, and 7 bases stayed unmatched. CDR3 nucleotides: TGTGCCAGCAGTAACAGGGGGCCTGTCGATGGCTACACCTTC. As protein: CASSNRGPVDGYTF.

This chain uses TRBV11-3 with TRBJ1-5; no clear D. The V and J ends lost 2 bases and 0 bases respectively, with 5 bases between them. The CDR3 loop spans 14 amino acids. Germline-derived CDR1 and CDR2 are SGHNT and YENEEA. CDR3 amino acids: CASSLSGSNQPQHF. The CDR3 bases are TGTGCCAGCAGCTTAAGCGGTAGCAATCAGCCCCAGCATTTT.

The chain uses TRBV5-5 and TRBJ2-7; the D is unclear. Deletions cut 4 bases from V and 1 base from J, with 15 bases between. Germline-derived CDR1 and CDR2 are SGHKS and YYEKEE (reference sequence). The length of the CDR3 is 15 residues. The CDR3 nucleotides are TGTGCCAGCAGCCGAGAGGAACTCCTTTCCTACGAGCAGTACTTC. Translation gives CASSREELLSYEQYF.

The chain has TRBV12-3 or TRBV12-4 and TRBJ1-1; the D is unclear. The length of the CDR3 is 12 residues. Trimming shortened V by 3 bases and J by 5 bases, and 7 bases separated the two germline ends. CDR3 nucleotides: TGTGCCAGCAGTTTCGGGTGGACTGAAGCTTTCTTT. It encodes CASSFGWTEAFF.

CDR3 in amino acids: CASSLFGGTGELFF. Written as DNA, the CDR3 is TGTGCCAGCAGCTTATTCGGGGGTACCGGGGAGCTGTTTTTT. The rearrangement joins TRBV7-8 to TRBJ2-2; D is perhaps TRBD2 (6 bases). The CDR3 contains 14 residues. From germline, CDR1 is SGHVS and CDR2 FQNEAQ. V lost 2 bases, J lost 5 bases, and 9 bases lay in between.

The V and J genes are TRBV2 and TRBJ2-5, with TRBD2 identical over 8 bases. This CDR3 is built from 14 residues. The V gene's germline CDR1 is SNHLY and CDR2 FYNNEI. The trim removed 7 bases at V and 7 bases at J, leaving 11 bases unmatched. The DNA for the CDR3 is TGTGCCAGCAAAGAGGGACGACGGGAGGGGACCCAGTACTTC. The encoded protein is CASKEGRREGTQYF.

The CDR3 sequence: CASSPILGGGEQFF. The CDR3, as DNA: TGTGCCAGCAGCCCTATCCTCGGGGGAGGTGAGCAGTTCTTC. This chain links TRBV5-5 with TRBJ2-1; TRBD2 is a possible D gene (6 bases). Germline V gene sequence: CDR1 SGHKS, CDR2 YYEKEE (reference sequence). With 4 bases removed from V and 9 bases from J, the gap between germline ends came to 17 bases. The CDR3 is 14 residues long.

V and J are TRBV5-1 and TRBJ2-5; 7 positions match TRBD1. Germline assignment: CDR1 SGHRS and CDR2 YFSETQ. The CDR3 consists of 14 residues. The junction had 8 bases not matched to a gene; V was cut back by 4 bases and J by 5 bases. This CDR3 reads CASSNPQGTETQYF. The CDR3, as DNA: TGCGCCAGCAGCAACCCACAGGGGACGGAGACCCAGTACTTC.

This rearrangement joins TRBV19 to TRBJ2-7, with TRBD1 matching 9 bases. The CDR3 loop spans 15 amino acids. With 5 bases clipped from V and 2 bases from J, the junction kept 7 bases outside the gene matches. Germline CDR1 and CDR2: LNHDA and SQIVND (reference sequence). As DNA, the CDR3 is TGTGCCAGTAGTGCGCGACAGGGGGGAACCTACGAGCAGTACTTC. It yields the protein CASSARQGGTYEQYF.

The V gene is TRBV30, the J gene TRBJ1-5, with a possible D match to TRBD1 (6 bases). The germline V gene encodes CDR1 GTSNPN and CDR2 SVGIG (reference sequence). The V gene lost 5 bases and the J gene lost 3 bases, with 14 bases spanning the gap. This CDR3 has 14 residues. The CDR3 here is CAWATGSNNQPQHF. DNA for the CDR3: TGTGCCTGGGCTACAGGGAGTAACAATCAGCCCCAGCATTTT. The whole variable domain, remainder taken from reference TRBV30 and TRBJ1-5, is SQTIHQWPATLVQPVGSPLSLECTVEGTSNPNLYWYRQAAGRGLQLLFYSVGIGQISSEVPQNLSASRPQDRQFILSSKKLLLSDSGFYLCAWATGSNNQPQHFGDGTRLSIL.

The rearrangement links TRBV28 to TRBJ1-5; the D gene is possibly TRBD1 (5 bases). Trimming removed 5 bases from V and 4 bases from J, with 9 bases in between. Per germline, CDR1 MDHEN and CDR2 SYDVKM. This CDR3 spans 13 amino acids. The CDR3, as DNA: TGTGCCAGCAGTACGACAGTAAATCAGCCCCAGCATTTT. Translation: CASSTTVNQPQHF.

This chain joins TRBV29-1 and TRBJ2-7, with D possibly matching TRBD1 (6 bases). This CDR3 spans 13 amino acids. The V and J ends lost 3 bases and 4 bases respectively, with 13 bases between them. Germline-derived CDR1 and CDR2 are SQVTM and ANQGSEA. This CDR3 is CSVDSGGAYEQYF. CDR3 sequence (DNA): TGCAGCGTTGACTCTGGGGGCGCGTACGAGCAGTACTTC.

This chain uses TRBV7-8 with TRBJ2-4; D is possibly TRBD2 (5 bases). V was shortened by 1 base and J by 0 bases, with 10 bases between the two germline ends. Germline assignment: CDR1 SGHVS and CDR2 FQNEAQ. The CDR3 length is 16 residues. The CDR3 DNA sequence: TGTGCCAGCAGCTTAGTTCCGGGGATAGCCAAAAACATTCAGTACTTC. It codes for CASSLVPGIAKNIQYF. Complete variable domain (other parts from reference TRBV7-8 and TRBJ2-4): GAGVSQSPRYKVAKRGQDVALRCDPISGHVSLFWYQQALGQGPEFLTYFQNEAQLDKSGLPSDRFFAERPEGSVSTLKIQRTQQEDSAVYLCASSLVPGIAKNIQYFGAGTRLSVL.